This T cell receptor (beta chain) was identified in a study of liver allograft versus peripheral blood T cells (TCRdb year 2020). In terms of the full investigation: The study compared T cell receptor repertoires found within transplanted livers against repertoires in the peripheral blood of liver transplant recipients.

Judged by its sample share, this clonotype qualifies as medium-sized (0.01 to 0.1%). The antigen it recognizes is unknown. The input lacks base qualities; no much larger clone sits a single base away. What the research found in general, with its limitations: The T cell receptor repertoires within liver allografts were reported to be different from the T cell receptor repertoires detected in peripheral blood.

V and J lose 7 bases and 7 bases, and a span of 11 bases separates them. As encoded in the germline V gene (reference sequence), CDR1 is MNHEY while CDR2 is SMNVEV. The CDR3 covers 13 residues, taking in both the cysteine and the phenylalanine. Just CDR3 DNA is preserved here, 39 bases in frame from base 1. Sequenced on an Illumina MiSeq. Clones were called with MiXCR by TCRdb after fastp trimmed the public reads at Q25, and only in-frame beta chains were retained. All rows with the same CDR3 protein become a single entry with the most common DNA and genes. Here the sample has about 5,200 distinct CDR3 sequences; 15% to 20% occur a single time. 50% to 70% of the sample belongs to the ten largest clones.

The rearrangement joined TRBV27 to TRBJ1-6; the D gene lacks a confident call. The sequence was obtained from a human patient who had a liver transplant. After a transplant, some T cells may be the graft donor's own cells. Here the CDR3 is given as CASTLLGNSPLHF. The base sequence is TGTGCCAGCACTCTCTTGGGGAATTCACCCCTCCACTTT.